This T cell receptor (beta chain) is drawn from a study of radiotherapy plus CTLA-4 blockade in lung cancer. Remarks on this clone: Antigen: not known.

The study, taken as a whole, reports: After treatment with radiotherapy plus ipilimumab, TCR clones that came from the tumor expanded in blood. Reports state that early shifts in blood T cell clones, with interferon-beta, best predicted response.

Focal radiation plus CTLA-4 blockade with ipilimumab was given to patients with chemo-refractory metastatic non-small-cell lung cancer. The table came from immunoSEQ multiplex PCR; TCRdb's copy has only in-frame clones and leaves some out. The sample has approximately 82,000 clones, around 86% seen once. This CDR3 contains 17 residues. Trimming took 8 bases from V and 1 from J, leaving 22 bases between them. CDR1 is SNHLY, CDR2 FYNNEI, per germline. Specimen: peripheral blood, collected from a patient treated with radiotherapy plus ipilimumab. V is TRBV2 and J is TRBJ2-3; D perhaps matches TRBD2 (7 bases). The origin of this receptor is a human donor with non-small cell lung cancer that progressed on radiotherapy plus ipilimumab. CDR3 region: CASGTGWGGPRTDTQYF. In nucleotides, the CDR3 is TGTGCCAGCGGGACGGGCTGGGGGGGGCCCCGCACAGATACGCAGTATTTT.